This TCR beta chain was observed in a study of T-cell reconstitution after alpha-beta-depleted transplantation in children. A library of TCRbeta sequences, prepared with unique molecular identifiers, was generated. TCRdb recomputed calls from the PCR reads with MiXCR, one row per CDR3 protein. In the table there are a few hundred thousand distinct CDR3 sequences, 9.7% of which are singletons. This sample comprised PBMCs from the stem cell graft donor, obtained from the stem cell graft. This sequence originates from a human donor who donated a stem cell graft to a child with SCID.

DNA of the CDR3: TGTGCCAGCAGCGCAAGCGCGGGTGGAGGGTTCACTGAAGCTTTCTTT. It yields the protein CASSASAGGGFTEAFF. The chain uses TRBV9 and TRBJ1-1, with D uncertain. Looked up from germline, CDR1 is SGDLS and CDR2 is YYNGEE. This CDR3 is 16 amino acids long. The germline V and J ends were trimmed by 3 bases and 4 bases, with 19 bases remaining between them.